A single sample is the source of the 22 T cell receptor beta chains below, sequenced in a study of CD8 T cells in ankylosing spondylitis. TCRdb itself ran the 5' RACE reads through MiXCR, one entry per CDR3 protein. The sample lists 300,000 to 350,000 distinct CDR3 sequences, approximately 15% occurring once. The sequenced material came from blood, either unsorted or a sorted T cell fraction (not recorded which). These TCRs come from a male donor with ankylosing spondylitis or in good health (not recorded which).

The V and J genes are TRBV24-1 and TRBJ2-1, with D possibly being TRBD1 (6 bases). This CDR3 spans 15 amino acids. Germline V gene data show CDR1 as KGHDR and CDR2 as SFDVKD. Trimming cost V 4 bases and J 4 bases, with 13 bases left between them. The CDR3 is CATSDPDSPYNEQFF. The CDR3 DNA follows: TGTGCCACCAGTGACCCGGACAGCCCTTACAATGAGCAGTTCTTC.

The chain couples TRBV18 to TRBJ1-1; 8 positions agree with TRBD1. The CDR3 has 15 residues. J gave up 5 bases and V 3 bases, and 8 bases lay outside the gene matches. Germline CDR1 KGHSH, CDR2 LQKENI. The CDR3 sequence is CASSPRQGTGTEAFF. The CDR3 DNA sequence: TGTGCCAGCTCACCGAGACAGGGGACGGGAACTGAAGCTTTCTTT. Variable domain in full (rest from reference TRBV18 and TRBJ1-1): NAGVMQNPRHLVRRRGQEARLRCSPMKGHSHVYWYRQLPEEGLKFMVYLQKENIIDESGMPKERFSAEFPKEGPSILRIQQVVRGDSAAYFCASSPRQGTGTEAFFGQGTRLTVV.

This clonotype has just a few counts. The rearrangement joins TRBV18 to TRBJ1-2; D not certain. The V end was cut by 2 bases, the J end by 8 bases, with 12 bases between. The CDR3 spans 13 residues. Germline V gene data show CDR1 as KGHSH and CDR2 as LQKENI. CDR3 bases: TGTGCCAGCTCACCAGACCAATTGGGCGGCTACACCTTC. Translating gives CASSPDQLGGYTF.

This clonotype was detected only a few times. This CDR3 reads CSARDTRGGTGELFF. CDR3 nucleotide sequence: TGCAGTGCTAGAGATACGAGGGGGGGCACCGGGGAGCTGTTTTTT. This sequence joins TRBV20-1 and TRBJ2-2; possibly TRBD2 for D (7 bases). This CDR3 is built from 15 residues. V gave up 0 bases and J gave up 4 bases, with 12 bases separating them. Looked up from germline, CDR1 is DFQATT and CDR2 is SNEGSKA (reference sequence).

This clonotype was counted many times. The rearrangement uses TRBV7-9 and TRBJ2-7; 7 bases are a match to TRBD1. CDR1 SEHNR and CDR2 FQNEAQ come from the germline V gene (reference sequence). The V gene end was trimmed by 4 bases and the J gene end by 3 bases; junction bases not matched to a gene: 12. CDR3 size: 16 residues. The CDR3 reads CASSSQKGRQGYEQYF. In DNA, the CDR3 is TGTGCCAGCAGCTCTCAAAAGGGAAGACAGGGCTACGAGCAGTACTTC.

A few counts support this clonotype. The rearrangement joins TRBV7-2 to TRBJ2-2; TRBD2 is a possible D gene (6 bases). The length of the CDR3 is 14 residues. The ends were cut back, 0 bases at V and 6 bases at J, with 8 bases in the middle. Germline CDR1 reads SGHTA; CDR2 reads FQGNSA. The CDR3 loop is CASSLAAGPGELFF. In DNA form, the CDR3 reads TGTGCCAGCAGCTTAGCGGCGGGACCCGGGGAGCTGTTTTTT.

This clonotype occurred a few times. The chain has TRBV20-1 and TRBJ2-6, with D perhaps TRBD2 (5 bases). V lost 6 bases, J lost 0 bases, and 15 bases lay in between. The CDR3 totals 16 residues. The germline V gene has CDR1 DFQATT and CDR2 SNEGSKA (reference sequence). The CDR3 DNA sequence: TGCAGTGCCAGGTACACCGGAGGCTCTGGGGCCAACGTCCTGACTTTC. Translated, it gives CSARYTGGSGANVLTF.

The chain recombines TRBV11-1 with TRBJ2-7, with D tentatively TRBD2 (6 bases). With 7 bases removed from V and 0 bases from J, the gap between germline ends came to 13 bases. This CDR3 spans 14 amino acids. Germline CDR1 SGHAT, CDR2 FQDESV (reference sequence). This CDR3 is CASTWGGGSYEQYF. The CDR3 region has the DNA TGTGCCAGCACCTGGGGAGGCGGCTCCTACGAGCAGTACTTC.

This sequence joins TRBV6-5 and TRBJ1-1; a possible D gene is TRBD1 (6 bases). The V end was cut by 4 bases, the J end by 8 bases, with 11 bases between. CDR3 size: 12 residues. CDR1 is MNHEY, CDR2 SVGAGI, per germline. CDR3 DNA: TGTGCCAGCAGTTTTAGGACAGCCGAAGCTTTCTTT. This encodes CASSFRTAEAFF.

The genes are TRBV6-1 and TRBJ1-6; 7 nucleotides align to TRBD1. The CDR3 is 17 residues long. With 4 bases clipped from V and 6 bases from J, the junction kept 12 bases outside the gene matches. Germline-derived CDR1 and CDR2 are MNHNS and SASEGT. In DNA form, the CDR3 reads TGTGCCAGCAGTGGAGAAGTCGGCGGGACAGCTAATTCACCCCTCCACTTT. Translation gives CASSGEVGGTANSPLHF.

This clonotype was picked up a small number of times. The V gene is TRBV20-1, the J gene TRBJ2-5, with TRBD2 matching over 15 bases. Germline trimming cut 6 bases from V and 2 bases from J; bases unmatched to any gene: 7. This CDR3 comprises 16 residues. The germline gives CDR1 DFQATT, CDR2 SNEGSKA (reference sequence). Written as DNA, the CDR3 is TGCAGTGCAACCGGGACTAGCGGGGGGACACAAGAGACCCAGTACTTC. It yields the protein CSATGTSGGTQETQYF.

The chain is built from TRBV27 and TRBJ1-2, with D maybe TRBD1 (6 bases). The CDR3 loop spans 12 amino acids. Germline CDR1 reads MNHEY; CDR2 reads SMNVEV (reference sequence). V lost 6 bases, J lost 8 bases, and 13 bases lay in between. This CDR3 reads CASSQGGLGYTF. DNA for the CDR3: TGTGCCAGCAGCCAAGGGGGGCTAGGCTACACCTTC.

V and J are TRBV20-1 and TRBJ1-2; 7 bases are shared with TRBD1. Germline loops: CDR1 DFQATT, CDR2 SNEGSKA (reference sequence). The CDR3 runs to 12 residues. The V and J ends lost 6 bases and 6 bases, in that order; junction bases with no gene match: 7. The CDR3 reads CSARQGGHGYTF. The CDR3 DNA sequence: TGCAGTGCCAGACAGGGAGGACATGGCTACACCTTC.

The chain couples TRBV5-1 to TRBJ1-2; a weak D match, TRBD1 (6 bases). The CDR3 contains 14 residues. Trimming left V 3 bases short and J 4 bases short, with 13 bases between. Per the germline V gene, CDR1 is SGHRS and CDR2 is YFSETQ. The CDR3 region has the DNA TGCGCCAGCAGCTACGCGACAGGTGGCTATGGCTACACCTTC. Its translation: CASSYATGGYGYTF. Using reference TRBV5-1 and TRBJ1-2 for the parts outside the CDR3, the full variable domain is KAGVTQTPRYLIKTRGQQVTLSCSPISGHRSVSWYQQTPGQGLQFLFEYFSETQRNKGNFPGRFSGRQFSNSRSEMNVSTLELGDSALYLCASSYATGGYGYTFGSGTRLTVV.

The J gene is TRBJ2-7, the V gene TRBV5-1, with D possibly TRBD1 on 8 matching bases. Trimming left V 3 bases short and J 4 bases short, with 17 bases between. CDR1 and CDR2 from the germline V gene are SGHRS and YFSETQ. This CDR3 spans 15 amino acids. CDR3 sequence: CASSSATGEGYEQYF. In DNA, the CDR3 is TGCGCCAGCAGCTCGGCGACAGGGGAGGGTTACGAGCAGTACTTC.

This chain joins TRBV5-1 and TRBJ2-3, with 7 bases matching TRBD2. The V segment lost 5 bases and the J segment 0 bases; nucleotides outside the gene matches: 9. This CDR3 has 16 residues. Germline assignment: CDR1 SGHRS and CDR2 YFSETQ. CDR3 amino acids: CASSRGVSGSTDTQYF. The CDR3 DNA is TGCGCCAGCAGTCGGGGAGTTAGCGGGAGCACAGATACGCAGTATTTT.

The sample holds a few counts of this clonotype. The gene calls are TRBV5-6 and TRBJ1-2, with 7 bases aligning to TRBD1. V lost 1 base and J lost 4; bases outside the gene matches: 16. The length of the CDR3 is 18 residues. In germline, CDR1 is SGHDT, CDR2 YYEEEE. CDR3 in DNA: TGTGCCAGCAGCTTGTGGCGGGGACAGAACTTCCCTCCCTATGGCTACACCTTC. Its translation: CASSLWRGQNFPPYGYTF. The complete variable domain, with remaining parts taken from reference TRBV5-6 and TRBJ1-2, reads DAGVTQSPTHLIKTRGQQVTLRCSPKSGHDTVSWYQQALGQGPQFIFQYYEEEERQRGNFPDRFSGHQFPNYSSELNVNALLLGDSALYLCASSLWRGQNFPPYGYTFGSGTRLTVV.

This clonotype has at least ten counts. J is TRBJ2-7 and V is TRBV5-6; D remains unclear. The CDR3 has 13 residues. V gave up 2 bases and J gave up 1 base, with 7 bases separating them. Germline CDR1 and CDR2: SGHDT and YYEEEE. The CDR3 region is CASSFSSSYEQYF. The CDR3 DNA reads TGTGCCAGCAGCTTTTCGAGTTCCTACGAGCAGTACTTC.

V gene TRBV19 combines with J gene TRBJ2-5, with TRBD1 matching over 12 bases. The germline CDR1 and CDR2 sequences are LNHDA and SQIVND (reference sequence). This CDR3 is built from 15 residues. With 4 bases clipped from V and 4 bases from J, the junction kept 4 bases outside the gene matches. CDR3 bases: TGTGCCAGTAGTAAGCCGGGACAGGGGGCAGAGACCCAGTACTTC. This translates into CASSKPGQGAETQYF.

The chain combines TRBV20-1 with TRBJ1-2; 11 positions match TRBD1. With V trimmed by 4 bases and J by 5 bases, 3 bases remained unmatched. Germline-derived CDR1 and CDR2 are DFQATT and SNEGSKA (reference sequence). This CDR3 has 13 amino acids. CDR3 loop: CSAIGQGAYGYTF. In nucleotides, the CDR3 is TGCAGTGCTATCGGACAGGGGGCATATGGCTACACCTTC.

This clonotype was observed a handful of times. The rearrangement joins TRBV5-1 to TRBJ1-4; D uncertain. Between the trimmed V and J ends, which lost 0 bases and 5 bases, there was a span of 8 bases. The CDR3 extends over 14 amino acids. Germline V CDR1 and CDR2: SGHRS, YFSETQ. CDR3 DNA: TGCGCCAGCAGCTTGGGTAATGTGAATGAAAAACTGTTTTTT. As protein: CASSLGNVNEKLFF.

This clonotype came up a few times. CDR3 sequence reads: CASSPGRTQETQYF. The CDR3, as DNA: TGCGCCAGCAGCCCTGGAAGAACTCAAGAGACCCAGTACTTC. The chain is built from TRBV5-1 and TRBJ2-5; no clear D gene. The germline V and J ends were trimmed by 4 bases and 2 bases, with 12 bases remaining between them. In germline, CDR1 is SGHRS, CDR2 YFSETQ. This CDR3 comprises 14 residues.